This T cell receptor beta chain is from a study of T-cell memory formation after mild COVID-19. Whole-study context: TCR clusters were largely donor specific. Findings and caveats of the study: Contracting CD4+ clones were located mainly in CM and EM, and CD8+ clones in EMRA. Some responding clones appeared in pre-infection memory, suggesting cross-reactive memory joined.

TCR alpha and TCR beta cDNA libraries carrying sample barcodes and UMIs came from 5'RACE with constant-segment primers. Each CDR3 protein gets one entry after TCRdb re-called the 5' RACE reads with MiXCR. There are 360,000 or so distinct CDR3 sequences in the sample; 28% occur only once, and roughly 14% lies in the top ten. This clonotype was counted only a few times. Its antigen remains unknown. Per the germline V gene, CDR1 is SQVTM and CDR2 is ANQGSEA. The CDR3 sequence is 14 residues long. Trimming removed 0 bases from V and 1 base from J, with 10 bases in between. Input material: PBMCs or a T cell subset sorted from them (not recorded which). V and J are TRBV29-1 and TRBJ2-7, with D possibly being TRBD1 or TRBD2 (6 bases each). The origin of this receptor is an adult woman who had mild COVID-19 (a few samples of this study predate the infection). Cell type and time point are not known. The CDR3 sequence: CSVEERGGSYEQYF. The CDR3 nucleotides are TGCAGCGTTGAAGAAAGAGGGGGGTCCTACGAGCAGTACTTC.